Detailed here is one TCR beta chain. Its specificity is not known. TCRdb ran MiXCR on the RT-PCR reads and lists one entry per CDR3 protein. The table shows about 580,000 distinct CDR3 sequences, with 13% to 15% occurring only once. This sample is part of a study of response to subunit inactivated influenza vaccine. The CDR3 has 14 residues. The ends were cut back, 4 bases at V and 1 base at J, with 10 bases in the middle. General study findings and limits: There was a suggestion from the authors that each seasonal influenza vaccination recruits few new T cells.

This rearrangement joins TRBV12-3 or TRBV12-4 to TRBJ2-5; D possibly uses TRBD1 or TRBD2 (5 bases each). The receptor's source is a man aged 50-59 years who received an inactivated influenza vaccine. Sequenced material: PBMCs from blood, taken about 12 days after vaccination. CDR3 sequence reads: CASSSEGRQETQYF. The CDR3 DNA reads TGTGCCAGCAGTTCCGAGGGGCGCCAAGAGACCCAGTACTTC.